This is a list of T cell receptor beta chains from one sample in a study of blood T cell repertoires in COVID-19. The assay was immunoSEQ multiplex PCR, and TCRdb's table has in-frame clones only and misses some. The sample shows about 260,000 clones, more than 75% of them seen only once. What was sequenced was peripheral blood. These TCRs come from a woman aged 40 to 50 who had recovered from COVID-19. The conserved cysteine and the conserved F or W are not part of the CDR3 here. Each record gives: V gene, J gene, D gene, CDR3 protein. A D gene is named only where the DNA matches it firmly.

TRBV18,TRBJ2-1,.,ASSPPGGLRDEQF
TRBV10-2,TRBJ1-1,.,ASSDPLEAF
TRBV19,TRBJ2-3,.,ASSISGGGDTQY
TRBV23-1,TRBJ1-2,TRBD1,ASSLTGGIRGYGYT
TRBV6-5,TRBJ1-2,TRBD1,ASSYYRTGFPLGYT
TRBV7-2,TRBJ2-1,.,ASSLAGRYNEQF
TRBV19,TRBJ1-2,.,ASSIVGGDGYT
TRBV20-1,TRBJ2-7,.,SASLPGLRQY
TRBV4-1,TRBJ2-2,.,ASSQDPRTKLF
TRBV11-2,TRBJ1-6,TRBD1,ASRPIGTGTNSPLH
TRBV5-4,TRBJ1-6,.,ASSEVGGARGNSPLH
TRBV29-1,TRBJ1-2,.,SVDGLEGGYT
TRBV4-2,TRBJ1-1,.,ASSQEPRGQPAQAF
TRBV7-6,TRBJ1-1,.,ASSSGWSTEAF